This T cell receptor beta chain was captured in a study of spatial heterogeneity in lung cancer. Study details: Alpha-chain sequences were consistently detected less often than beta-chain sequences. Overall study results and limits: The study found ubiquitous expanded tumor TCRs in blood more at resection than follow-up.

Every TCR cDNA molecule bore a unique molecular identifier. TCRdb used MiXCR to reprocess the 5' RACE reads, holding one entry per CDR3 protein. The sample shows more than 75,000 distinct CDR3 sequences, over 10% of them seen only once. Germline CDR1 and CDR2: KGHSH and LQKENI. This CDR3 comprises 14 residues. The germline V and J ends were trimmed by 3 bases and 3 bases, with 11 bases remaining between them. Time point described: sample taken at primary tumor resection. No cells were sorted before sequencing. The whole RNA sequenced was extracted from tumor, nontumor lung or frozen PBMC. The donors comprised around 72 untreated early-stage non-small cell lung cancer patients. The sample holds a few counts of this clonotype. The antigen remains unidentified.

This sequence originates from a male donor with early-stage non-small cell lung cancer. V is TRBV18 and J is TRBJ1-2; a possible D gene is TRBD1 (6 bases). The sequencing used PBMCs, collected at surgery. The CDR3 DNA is TGTGCCAGCTCACCGGGCAGGGGAGACTATGGCTACACCTTC. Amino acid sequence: CASSPGRGDYGYTF.